The rows below give T cell receptor beta chains drawn from one sample of a study of cytomegalovirus exposure and HLA in healthy donors. Only in-frame clones appear in the TCRdb table, and some are missing; sequencing was by immunoSEQ multiplex PCR. Of tens of thousands of clones listed, over 70% are singletons. Sequenced input: PBMCs. The receptors shown here come from a man between 50 and 59 years old in good health and CMV-seropositive. Each CDR3 is given with its conserved first and last residue. D genes are given only for firm matches. Not all rows give a size; the values are once, few, many and, for expanded clones, a class.

TRBJ2-1 - TRBV19 TRBD2 CASSKPTSGKNEQFF TGTGCCAGTAGTAAGCCGACTAGCGGGAAGAATGAGCAGTTCTTC
TRBJ1-2 - TRBV11-2 - CASSLQEYGYTF TGTGCCAGCAGCCTACAGGAGTATGGCTACACCTTC
TRBJ2-6 - TRBV6-4 - CASAQDRTGANGLTF TGTGCCAGCGCCCAAGACAGAACTGGGGCCAACGGCCTGACTTTC
TRBJ2-7 - TRBV7-2 TRBD2 CASSSLRASGFEQYF TGTGCCAGCAGTTCGCTTCGGGCTAGCGGATTCGAGCAGTACTTC
TRBJ2-1 - TRBV5-1 - CASSVTSRGEQFF TGCGCCAGCAGCGTAACTAGCCGGGGTGAGCAGTTCTTC
TRBJ2-7 few TRBV30 - CAWSHSNSYEQYF TGTGCCTGGAGCCACTCTAACTCTTACGAGCAGTACTTC
TRBJ1-2 - TRBV27 - CASSPNPRGYGYTF TGTGCCAGCAGTCCCAACCCTCGGGGCTATGGCTACACCTTC
TRBJ1-4 - TRBV7-9 - CASSSTGRQGREKLFF TGTGCCAGCAGCTCCACCGGAAGGCAGGGAAGGGAAAAACTGTTTTTT
TRBJ2-1 - TRBV6-4 TRBD2 CASSGLAGNNEQFF TGTGCCAGCAGTGGACTAGCGGGGAACAATGAGCAGTTCTTC
TRBJ1-5 - TRBV29-1 - CSVVEGGQPQHF TGCAGCGTTGTTGAGGGTGGACAGCCCCAGCATTTT
TRBJ2-3 - TRBV27 TRBD2 CASRWGGITDTQYF TGTGCCAGCAGGTGGGGGGGGATCACAGATACGCAGTATTTT
TRBJ1-2 once TRBV15 - CATRDSSNYGYTF TGTGCCACCAGGGACAGCTCAAACTATGGCTACACCTTC
TRBJ1-2 - TRBV29-1 - CSATANYGYTF TGCAGCGCAACAGCTAACTATGGCTACACCTTC
TRBJ2-5 - TRBV29-1 - CSVVLGGTGTQETQYF TGCAGCGTGGTTCTAGGGGGTACGGGGACCCAAGAGACCCAGTACTTC
TRBJ1-1 - TRBV4-1 TRBD1 CASSQGQGVWEAFF TGCGCCAGCAGCCAAGGACAGGGGGTTTGGGAAGCTTTCTTT
TRBJ1-1 - TRBV10-1 - CASSEAVNTEAFF TGCGCCAGCAGTGAGGCAGTGAACACTGAAGCTTTCTTT
TRBJ2-7 once TRBV6-4 TRBD1 CASSEFGTGGVYEQYF TGTGCCAGCAGTGAGTTTGGGACAGGGGGAGTATACGAGCAGTACTTC
TRBJ1-2 - TRBV7-2 - CASSPVSDSFYGYTF TGTGCCAGCAGCCCCGTCAGCGACAGCTTTTATGGCTACACCTTC
TRBJ1-4 once TRBV7-2 - CASSPQGPGEKLFF TGTGCCAGCAGCCCCCAGGGGCCGGGTGAAAAACTGTTTTTT
TRBJ1-2 - TRBV11-2 - CASSPGILSYGYTF TGTGCCAGCAGCCCAGGCATTTTATCTTATGGCTACACCTTC
TRBJ2-1 - TRBV11-3 - CASSPEREQFF TGTGCCAGCAGCCCGGAGCGGGAGCAGTTCTTC
TRBJ2-4 - TRBV7-2 - CASTPVGGLVNIQYF TGTGCCAGCACCCCAGTGGGGGGACTCGTTAACATTCAGTACTTC
TRBJ2-1 - TRBV5-1 TRBD2 CASSLGPGLAGENEQFF TGCGCCAGCAGCTTGGGGCCGGGACTAGCGGGAGAAAATGAGCAGTTCTTC
TRBJ2-1 - TRBV4-3 TRBD2 CASSQDRLAAYNEQFF TGCGCCAGCAGCCAAGATCGGCTAGCGGCCTACAATGAGCAGTTCTTC